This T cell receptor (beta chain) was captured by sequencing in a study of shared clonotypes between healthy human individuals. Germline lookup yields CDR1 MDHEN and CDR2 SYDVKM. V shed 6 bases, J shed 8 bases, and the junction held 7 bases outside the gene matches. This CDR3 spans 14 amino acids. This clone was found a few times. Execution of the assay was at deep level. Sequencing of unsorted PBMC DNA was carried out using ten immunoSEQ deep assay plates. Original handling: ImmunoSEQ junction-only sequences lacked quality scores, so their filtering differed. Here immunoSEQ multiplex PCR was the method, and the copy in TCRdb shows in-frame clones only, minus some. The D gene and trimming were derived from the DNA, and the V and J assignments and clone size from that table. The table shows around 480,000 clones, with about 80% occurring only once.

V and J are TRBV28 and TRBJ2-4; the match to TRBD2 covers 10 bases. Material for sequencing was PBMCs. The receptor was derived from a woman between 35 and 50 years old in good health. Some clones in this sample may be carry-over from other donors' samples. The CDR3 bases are TGTGCCAGCAGATCCTCTAGCGGGGGAGACATTCAGTACTTC. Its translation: CASRSSSGGDIQYF.